This TCR beta chain emerged from a study of human T cells and chemical hapten exposure (dated by TCRdb to about 2021). For the study in its entirety: For sensitization, 2% DPC in acetone was applied to a 2 cm by 2 cm area of upper inner arm skin. Weekly therapeutic DPC doses were additionally applied to the scalp of patients throughout the approximately 23-week study period. Patch testing on the upper back used Finn chambers containing 0.01% DPC, with scoring done after 6 days according to International Contact Dermatitis Research Group standards. The patient cohort, mostly female, included alopecia areata with under or over 50% scalp involvement, alopecia totalis and alopecia universalis. The libraries were sequenced as a pool, and the TCR yield per sample differed mostly because of small variations in library volumes within the pool. Peripheral blood TCR repertoire changes were tracked in vivo in alopecia patients during primary and secondary sensitization to the hapten diphenylcyclopropenone (DPC). Blood was sampled from patients pre-sensitization (week 0) and at 2, 6 and about 24 weeks after DPC sensitization. Blood for TCR sequencing was provided by twenty-nine alopecia patients at one to four time points (pre-sensitization, 2, 6 and 24 weeks). Here is what the overall study found, with its caveats: After repeated subsampling, the strength of the expansion versus patch-test correlation and the threshold at which it became significant changed. DPC sensitization did not change how many TCRs were above 1 in 1000 frequency, and no evidence was found of alterations in global repertoire structure. Significantly more large CDR3 similarity clusters were formed by expanded TCRs than by pre-sensitization or healthy control sets, consistent with antigen-driven responses. Patch test score was positively correlated with the number of PT1 expanded TCRs, with significance at thresholds 8, 16 and 32 but not at 4. Because every patient had alopecia, a presumed autoimmune disease, the patients' immune response might differ from that of healthy individuals.

This clonotype was detected a few times. Its antigen target is currently unknown. It has no much larger one-base neighbor in the sample; base qualities were not kept. Looking up the germline V gene (reference sequence) yields CDR1 LNHNV and CDR2 YYDKDF. CDR3 length: 13 amino acids, cysteine to phenylalanine. Only CDR3 DNA is held: 39 bases, read in frame from base 1. Relative to germline, V is 0 bases shorter and J is 7 bases shorter, with 9 bases between their ends. What this sample's time point label stands for: patch test 3, about 24 weeks after DPC sensitization. The meaning of the sample's treatment or condition label: therapeutic diphenylcyclopropenone sensitization with weekly scalp DPC. At each patch-test visit, blood was drawn before the patch test was applied. Patients were eligible if aged 18 to 70, diagnosed with alopecia and judged suitable for DPC therapy, and pregnant patients were excluded. Unfractionated whole blood was collected in Tempus Blood RNA tubes, and total RNA was extracted from that blood.

The method behind the library was RACE. For sequencing, a NextSeq 500 was employed. During library preparation, unique molecular identifiers were attached to individual cDNA molecules so that TCRs could be counted quantitatively and reproducibly. For every blood RNA sample, sequencing covered both the TCR alpha and TCR beta chains. On the study's bioinformatics: A median of about 89,000 TCRs per sample was observed, with a range of about 20,000 to 700,000. The Decombinator software suite was used to annotate V, J and CDR3 in the TCR reads. For PS versus PT1 abundance plots, all samples were subsampled to the same number of TCRs (28,000). Expanded TCRs were defined as absent before sensitization and observed at least eight times at the 2-week time point. The public reads were reprocessed in TCRdb via fastp at Q25 and MiXCR, keeping in-frame beta chains. Under each unique CDR3 protein, matching rows form one entry showing the most common genes and DNA. The V and J calls follow TCRdb's processing rather than the paper's. The sample yields tens of thousands of distinct CDR3 sequences; over 10% were counted once. Roughly 6% of the sample lies in the top ten.

This clonotype was sampled from a woman aged 50 to 60 with alopecia areata. Some clones in this sample may be carry-over from other donors' samples. Source: whole blood, taken in connection with sensitization to the hapten diphenylcyclopropenone (DPC). This chain joins TRBV15 to TRBJ1-1, with no confidently assigned D gene. The CDR3 region: CATSRDLKYEAFF. Here is the DNA: TGTGCCACCAGCAGAGATTTGAAGTATGAAGCTTTCTTT.